What follows describes a single TCR beta chain. As yet, its antigen is unknown. This sample's time point: pre-treatment sample, taken before nivolumab and TIL therapy. Tumor tissue came from excised metastases, mostly pleural nodules or supraclavicular lymph nodes. Tumor harvest preceded PD-1/PD-L1 blockade, followed by nivolumab treatment. This was the immunoSEQ v3 assay. Each library reached some 2.1 million read pairs, or roughly 5-6.5 million at deep level. Sequencing used immunoSEQ multiplex PCR; TCRdb keeps in-frame clones, though not all of them. The sample contains some 13,000 clones, roughly three fifths of which appear only once. This specimen belongs to a study of TIL therapy for anti-PD-1-resistant metastatic lung cancer. Germline V gene lookup returns CDR1 ENHRY and CDR2 SYGVKD. CDR3 length: 16 residues. V was shortened by 1 base and J by 5 bases, with 17 bases between the two germline ends.

Whole-study results and caveats: Many TIL product clones were absent from baseline tumor, suggesting clonal contraction. This highly selected cohort may not generalize to typical lung cancer patients.

The sample here was tumor tissue, taken at baseline. The gene calls are TRBV10-3 and TRBJ1-1, with a weak D call TRBD1 (5 bases). The TCR sequence derives from a woman aged 30 to 85 with non-small cell lung cancer. The CDR3 DNA sequence: TGTGCCATCAGTGAGTATGGGGGACGGGCGATGACTGAAGCTTTCTTT. Protein product: CAISEYGGRAMTEAFF.